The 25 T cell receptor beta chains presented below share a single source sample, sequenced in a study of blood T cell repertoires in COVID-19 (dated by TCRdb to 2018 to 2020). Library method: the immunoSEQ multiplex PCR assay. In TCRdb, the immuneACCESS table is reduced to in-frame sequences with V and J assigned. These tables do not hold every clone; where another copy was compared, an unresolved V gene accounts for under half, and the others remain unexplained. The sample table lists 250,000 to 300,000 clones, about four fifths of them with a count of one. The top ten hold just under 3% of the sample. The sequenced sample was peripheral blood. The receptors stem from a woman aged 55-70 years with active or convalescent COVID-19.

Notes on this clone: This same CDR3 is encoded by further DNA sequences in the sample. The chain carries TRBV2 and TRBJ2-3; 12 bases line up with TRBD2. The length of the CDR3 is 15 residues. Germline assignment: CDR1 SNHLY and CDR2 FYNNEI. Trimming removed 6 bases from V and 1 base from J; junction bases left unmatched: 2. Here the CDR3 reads CASRRLAGGTDTQYF. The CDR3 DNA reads TGTGCCAGCAGAAGACTAGCGGGGGGCACAGATACGCAGTATTTT.

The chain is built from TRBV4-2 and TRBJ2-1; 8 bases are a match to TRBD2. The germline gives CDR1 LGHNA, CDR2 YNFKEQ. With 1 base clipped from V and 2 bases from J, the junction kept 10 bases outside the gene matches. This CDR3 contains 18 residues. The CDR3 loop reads CASSQAVGAGGPYNEQFF. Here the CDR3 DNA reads TGTGCCAGCAGCCAAGCCGTCGGGGCGGGGGGACCCTACAATGAGCAGTTCTTC.

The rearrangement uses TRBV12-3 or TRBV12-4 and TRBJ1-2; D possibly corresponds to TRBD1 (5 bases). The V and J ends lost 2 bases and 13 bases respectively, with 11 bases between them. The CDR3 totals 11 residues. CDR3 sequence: CASSLSPGSTF. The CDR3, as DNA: TGTGCCAGCAGTTTATCTCCAGGGTCCACCTTC.

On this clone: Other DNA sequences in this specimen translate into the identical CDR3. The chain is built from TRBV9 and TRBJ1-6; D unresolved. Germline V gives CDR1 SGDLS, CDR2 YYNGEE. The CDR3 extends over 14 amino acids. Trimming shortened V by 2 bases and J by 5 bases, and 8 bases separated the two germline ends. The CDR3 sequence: CASSVSGDNSPLHF. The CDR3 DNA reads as TGTGCCAGCAGCGTCTCCGGAGATAATTCACCCCTCCACTTT.

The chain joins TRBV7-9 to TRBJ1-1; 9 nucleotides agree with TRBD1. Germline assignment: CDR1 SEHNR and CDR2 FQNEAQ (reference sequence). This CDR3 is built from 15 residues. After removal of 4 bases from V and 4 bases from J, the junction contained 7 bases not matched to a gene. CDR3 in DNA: TGTGCCAGCAGCTCGGACAGGGGAACGAGCACTGAAGCTTTCTTT. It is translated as CASSSDRGTSTEAFF. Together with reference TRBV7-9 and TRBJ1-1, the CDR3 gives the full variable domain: DTGVSQNPRHKITKRGQNVTFRCDPISEHNRLYWYRQTLGQGPEFLTYFQNEAQLEKSRLLSDRFSAERPKGSFSTLEIQRTEQGDSAMYLCASSSDRGTSTEAFFGQGTRLTVV.

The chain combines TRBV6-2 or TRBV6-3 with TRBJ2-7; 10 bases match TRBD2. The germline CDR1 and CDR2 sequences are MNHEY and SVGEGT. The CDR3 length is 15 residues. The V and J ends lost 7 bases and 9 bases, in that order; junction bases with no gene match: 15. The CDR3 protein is CASTPPGLATNPQYF. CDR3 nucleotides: TGTGCCAGCACCCCTCCGGGACTAGCGACCAACCCGCAGTACTTC.

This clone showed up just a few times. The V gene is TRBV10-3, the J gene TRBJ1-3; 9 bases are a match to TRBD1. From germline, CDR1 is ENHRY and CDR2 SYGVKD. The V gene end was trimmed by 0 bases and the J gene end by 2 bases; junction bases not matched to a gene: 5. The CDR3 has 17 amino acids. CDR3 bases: TGTGCCATCAGTGAGTCGCACAGGGGGCTTGCTGGAAACACCATATATTTT. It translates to CAISESHRGLAGNTIYF.

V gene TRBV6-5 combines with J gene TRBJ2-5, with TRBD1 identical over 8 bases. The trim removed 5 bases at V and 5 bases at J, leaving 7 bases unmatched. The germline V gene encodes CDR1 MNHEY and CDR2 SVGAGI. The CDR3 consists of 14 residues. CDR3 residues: CASSPQGARETQYF. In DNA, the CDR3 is TGTGCCAGCAGTCCGCAGGGGGCGAGGGAGACCCAGTACTTC.

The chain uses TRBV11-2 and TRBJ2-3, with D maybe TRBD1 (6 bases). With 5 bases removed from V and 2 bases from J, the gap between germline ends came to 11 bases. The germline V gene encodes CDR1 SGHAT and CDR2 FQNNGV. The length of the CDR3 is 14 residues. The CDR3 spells CASSPQGYTDTQYF. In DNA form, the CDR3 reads TGTGCCAGCAGCCCACAGGGTTACACAGATACGCAGTATTTT.

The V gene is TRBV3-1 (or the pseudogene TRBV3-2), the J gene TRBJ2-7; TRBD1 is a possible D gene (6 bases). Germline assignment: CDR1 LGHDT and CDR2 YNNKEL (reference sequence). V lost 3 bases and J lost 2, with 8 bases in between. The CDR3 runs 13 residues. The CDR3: CASSQTGPYEQYF. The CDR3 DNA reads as TGTGCCAGCAGCCAGACAGGCCCCTACGAGCAGTACTTC.

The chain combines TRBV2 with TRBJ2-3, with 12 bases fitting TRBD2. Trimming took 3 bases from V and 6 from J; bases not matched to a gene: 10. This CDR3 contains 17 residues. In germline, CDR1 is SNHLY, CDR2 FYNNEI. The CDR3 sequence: CASSDSSGGALGDTQYF. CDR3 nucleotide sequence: TGTGCCAGCAGTGATTCTAGCGGGGGGGCCCTGGGTGATACGCAGTATTTT.

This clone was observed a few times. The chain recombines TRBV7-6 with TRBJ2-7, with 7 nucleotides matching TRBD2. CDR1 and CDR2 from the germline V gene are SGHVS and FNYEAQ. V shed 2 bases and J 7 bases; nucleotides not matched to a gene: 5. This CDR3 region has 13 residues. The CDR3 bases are TGTGCCAGCAGCTTAATGACTAGCCGGGAGCAGTACTTC. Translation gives CASSLMTSREQYF.

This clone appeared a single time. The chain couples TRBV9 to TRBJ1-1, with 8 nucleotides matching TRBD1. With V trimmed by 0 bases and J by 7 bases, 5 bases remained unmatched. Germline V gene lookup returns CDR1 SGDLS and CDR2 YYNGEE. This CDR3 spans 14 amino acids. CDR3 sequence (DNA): TGTGCCAGCAGCGTAGAGGACAGGGTTGGTGAAGCTTTCTTT. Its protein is CASSVEDRVGEAFF. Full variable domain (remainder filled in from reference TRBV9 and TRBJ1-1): DSGVTQTPKHLITATGQRVTLRCSPRSGDLSVYWYQQSLDQGLQFLIQYYNGEERAKGNILERFSAQQFPDLHSELNLSSLELGDSALYFCASSVEDRVGEAFFGQGTRLTVV.

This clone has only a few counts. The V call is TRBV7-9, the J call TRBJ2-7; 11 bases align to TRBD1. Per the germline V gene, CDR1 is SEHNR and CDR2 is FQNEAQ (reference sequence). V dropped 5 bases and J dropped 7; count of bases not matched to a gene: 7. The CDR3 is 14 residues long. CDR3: CASSKDRGLGEQYF. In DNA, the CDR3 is TGTGCCAGCAGCAAGGACAGGGGGCTGGGGGAGCAGTACTTC.

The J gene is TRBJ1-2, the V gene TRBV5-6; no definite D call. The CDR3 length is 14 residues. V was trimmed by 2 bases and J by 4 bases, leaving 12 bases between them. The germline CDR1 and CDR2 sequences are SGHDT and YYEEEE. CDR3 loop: CASSLSRESYGYTF. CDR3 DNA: TGTGCCAGCAGCTTAAGTAGAGAGTCCTATGGCTACACCTTC.

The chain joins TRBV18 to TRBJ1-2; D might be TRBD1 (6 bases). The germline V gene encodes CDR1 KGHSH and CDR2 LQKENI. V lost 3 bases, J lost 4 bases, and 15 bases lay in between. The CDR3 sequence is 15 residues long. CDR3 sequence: CASSPLQGSLYGYTF. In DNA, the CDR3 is TGTGCCAGCTCACCGTTACAGGGTTCCCTCTATGGCTACACCTTC.

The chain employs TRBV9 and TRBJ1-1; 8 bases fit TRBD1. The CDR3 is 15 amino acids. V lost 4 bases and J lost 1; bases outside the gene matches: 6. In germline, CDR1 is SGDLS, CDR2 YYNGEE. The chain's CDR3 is CASSSLTGANTEAFF. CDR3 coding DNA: TGTGCCAGCAGCTCCCTGACAGGGGCGAACACTGAAGCTTTCTTT.

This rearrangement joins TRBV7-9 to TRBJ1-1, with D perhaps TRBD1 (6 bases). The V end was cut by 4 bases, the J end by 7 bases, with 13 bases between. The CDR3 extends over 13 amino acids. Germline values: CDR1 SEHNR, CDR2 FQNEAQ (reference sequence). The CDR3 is CASSSRGFGEAFF. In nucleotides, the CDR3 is TGTGCCAGCAGCTCCAGGGGATTTGGTGAAGCTTTCTTT. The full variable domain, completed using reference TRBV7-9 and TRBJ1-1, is DTGVSQNPRHKITKRGQNVTFRCDPISEHNRLYWYRQTLGQGPEFLTYFQNEAQLEKSRLLSDRFSAERPKGSFSTLEIQRTEQGDSAMYLCASSSRGFGEAFFGQGTRLTVV.

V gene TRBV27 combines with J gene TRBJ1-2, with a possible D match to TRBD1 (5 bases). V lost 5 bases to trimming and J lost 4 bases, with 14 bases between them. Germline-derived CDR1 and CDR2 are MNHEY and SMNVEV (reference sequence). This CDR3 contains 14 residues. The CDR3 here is CASSPPGWVYGYTF. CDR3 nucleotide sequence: TGTGCCAGCAGTCCCCCAGGGTGGGTCTATGGCTACACCTTC.

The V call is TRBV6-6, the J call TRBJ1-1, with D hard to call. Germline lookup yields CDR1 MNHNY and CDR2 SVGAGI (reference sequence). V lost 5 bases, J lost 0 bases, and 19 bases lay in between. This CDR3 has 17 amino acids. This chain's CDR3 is CASSPFPPSLMNTEAFF. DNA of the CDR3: TGTGCCAGCAGTCCTTTCCCGCCGTCACTTATGAACACTGAAGCTTTCTTT.

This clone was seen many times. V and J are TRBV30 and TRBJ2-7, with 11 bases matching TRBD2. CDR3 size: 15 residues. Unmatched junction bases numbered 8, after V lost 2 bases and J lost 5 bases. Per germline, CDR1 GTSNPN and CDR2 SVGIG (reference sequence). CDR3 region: CAWSRLLAGGNEQYF. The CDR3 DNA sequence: TGTGCCTGGAGTAGGTTGCTAGCGGGGGGTAACGAGCAGTACTTC.

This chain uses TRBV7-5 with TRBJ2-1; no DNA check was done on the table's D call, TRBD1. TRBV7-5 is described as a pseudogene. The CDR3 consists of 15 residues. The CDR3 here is CARSLVGGEGDEQFF. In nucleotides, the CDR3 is TGTGCCAGAAGCTTAGTAGGGGGCGAGGGGGATGAGCAGTTCTTC.

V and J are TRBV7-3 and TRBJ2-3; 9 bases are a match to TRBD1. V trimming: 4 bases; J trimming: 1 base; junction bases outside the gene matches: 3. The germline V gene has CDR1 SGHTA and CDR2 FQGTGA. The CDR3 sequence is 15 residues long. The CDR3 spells CASSSGTGRTDTQYF. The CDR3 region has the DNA TGTGCCAGCAGCTCCGGGACAGGGCGCACAGATACGCAGTATTTT. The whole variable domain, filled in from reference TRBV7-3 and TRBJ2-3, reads GAGVSQTPSNKVTEKGKYVELRCDPISGHTALYWYRQSLGQGPEFLIYFQGTGAADDSGLPNDRFFAVRPEGSVSTLKIQRTERGDSAVYLCASSSGTGRTDTQYFGPGTRLTVL.

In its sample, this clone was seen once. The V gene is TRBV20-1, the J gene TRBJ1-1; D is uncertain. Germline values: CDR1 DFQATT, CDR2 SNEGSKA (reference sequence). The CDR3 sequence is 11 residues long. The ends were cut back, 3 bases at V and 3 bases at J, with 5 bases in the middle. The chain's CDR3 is CSASLHTEAFF. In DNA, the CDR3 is TGCAGTGCTAGTCTCCACACTGAAGCTTTCTTT.

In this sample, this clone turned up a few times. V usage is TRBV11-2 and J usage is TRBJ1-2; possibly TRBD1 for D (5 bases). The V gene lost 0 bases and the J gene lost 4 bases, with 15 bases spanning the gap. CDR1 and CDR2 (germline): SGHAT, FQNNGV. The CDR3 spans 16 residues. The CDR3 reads CASSLDQGGSLYGYTF. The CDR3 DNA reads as TGTGCCAGCAGCTTAGACCAGGGAGGCAGCCTCTATGGCTACACCTTC.